These 9 T cell receptor beta chains were sequenced from one sample in a study of cytomegalovirus exposure and HLA in healthy donors. The PCR ran on 60 Vbeta and 13 Jbeta primers. Using immunoSEQ multiplex PCR, the repertoire was profiled, and TCRdb retains in-frame clones only, with some absent. This repertoire shows around 120,000 clones, around three quarters found once; its top ten account for more than 2.5%. Input material: PBMCs. The receptors were gathered from a male donor in good health and CMV-seronegative.

The chain employs TRBV5-1 and TRBJ2-5; 9 nucleotides align to TRBD2. This CDR3 is 16 amino acids long. V lost 0 bases and J lost 1; bases outside the gene matches: 4. The germline gives CDR1 SGHRS, CDR2 YFSETQ. In DNA, the CDR3 is TGCGCCAGCAGCTTGGTCCCTAGCGGGGTCCAAGAGACCCAGTACTTC. Translating gives CASSLVPSGVQETQYF. The variable domain in full, completed from reference TRBV5-1 and TRBJ2-5, reads KAGVTQTPRYLIKTRGQQVTLSCSPISGHRSVSWYQQTPGQGLQFLFEYFSETQRNKGNFPGRFSGRQFSNSRSEMNVSTLELGDSALYLCASSLVPSGVQETQYFGPGTRLLVL.

This chain uses TRBV7-9 with TRBJ2-3, with 10 bases that match TRBD1. Per germline, CDR1 SEHNR and CDR2 FQNEAQ (reference sequence). J gave up 3 bases and V 6 bases, and 6 bases lay outside the gene matches. CDR3 length: 15 residues. CDR3 in DNA: TGTGCCAGCAGGCCGACAGGGGGCGGGACAGATACGCAGTATTTT. Amino acid sequence: CASRPTGGGTDTQYF.

V gene TRBV5-4 combines with J gene TRBJ2-1; 9 positions agree with TRBD2. V lost 10 bases, J lost 8 bases, and 10 bases stayed unmatched. This CDR3 comprises 13 residues. Germline V gene sequence: CDR1 SGHNT, CDR2 YYREEE (reference sequence). The CDR3 here is CALTGGGGDEQFF. The CDR3 DNA reads as TGTGCCCTCACGGGCGGGGGGGGCGATGAGCAGTTCTTC.

The chain is built from TRBV23-1 and TRBJ2-2, with 8 bases aligning to TRBD2. TRBV23-1 is marked as an open reading frame, function uncertain. V shed 4 bases and J 4 bases; nucleotides not matched to a gene: 8. This CDR3 comprises 16 residues. The CDR3, as DNA: TGCGCCAGCAGTCCGGGGGGGGGTAATCTCACCGGGGAGCTGTTTTTT. It codes for CASSPGGGNLTGELFF.

CDR3 sequence: CASSRKTAGIDTQYF. Here the CDR3 DNA reads TGTGCCAGCAGTCGGAAGACGGCGGGGATAGATACGCAGTATTTT. The chain recombines TRBV5-4 with TRBJ2-3, with D tentatively TRBD2 (6 bases). The CDR3 spans 15 residues. Germline CDR1 is SGHNT and CDR2 is YYREEE (reference sequence). Trimming cost V 5 bases and J 5 bases, with 18 bases left between them.

The chain combines TRBV5-1 with TRBJ2-1; 7 nucleotides line up with TRBD2. CDR1 is SGHRS and CDR2 is YFSETQ in the germline V gene. J was trimmed by 4 bases and V by 0 bases; bases with no gene match: 4. CDR3 size: 15 residues. The CDR3 region has the DNA TGCGCCAGCAGCTTGGCCCTAGCGGCGTACAATGAGCAGTTCTTC. Its protein product is CASSLALAAYNEQFF.

The chain employs TRBV7-2 and TRBJ2-7, with D tentatively TRBD1 (5 bases). The CDR3 extends over 15 amino acids. Trimming removed 1 base from V and 0 bases from J, with 10 bases in between. The V gene's germline CDR1 is SGHTA and CDR2 FQGNSA. The DNA for the CDR3 is TGTGCCAGCAGCTTAGGGCAGGGTCCCTCCTACGAGCAGTACTTC. Encoded protein: CASSLGQGPSYEQYF.

This chain joins TRBV9 and TRBJ2-1; weak D call: TRBD1 (6 bases). V lost 3 bases and J 10 bases, leaving 17 bases between the germline ends. The CDR3 covers 14 residues. CDR1 and CDR2 (germline): SGDLS, YYNGEE. CDR3: CASSGYLQGWEQFF. CDR3 in DNA: TGTGCCAGCAGCGGATACCTACAGGGTTGGGAGCAGTTCTTC.

This clone has just a few counts. The chain couples TRBV11-2 to TRBJ1-1, with no clear D. Germline CDR1 SGHAT, CDR2 FQNNGV. The CDR3 is made up of 15 amino acids. The V and J ends lost 4 bases and 0 bases respectively, with 12 bases between them. CDR3 DNA sequence: TGTGCCAGCAGCTCCCTAGGAACGGTGAACACTGAAGCTTTCTTT. Its translation: CASSSLGTVNTEAFF.